The text below deals with one TCR beta chain. Its specificity is unknown. These data originate in a study of T cell responses to AZD1222 COVID-19 vaccine. Overall study results and limits: Spike-specific TCR depth and breadth grew after two AZD1222 doses. Among the donors, most were white British and more were female, and clonal diversity was possibly underestimated.

Germline CDR1 and CDR2: ENHRY and SYGVKD. V shed 0 bases and J shed 0 bases, with 11 bases lying between them. The CDR3 is 17 residues long. TCRdb keeps only in-frame clones here, not all; method: immunoSEQ multiplex PCR. The data hold 95,000 to 150,000 clones, with around 91% observed a single time. The sequenced sample was peripheral blood, obtained on day 0 of AZD1222 vaccination. This clonotype was obtained from an adult in good health. J is TRBJ2-2 and V is TRBV10-3; perhaps TRBD2 as D (6 bases). CDR3: CAISESLGGANTGELFF. DNA for the CDR3: TGTGCCATCAGTGAGTCGTTGGGGGGAGCGAACACCGGGGAGCTGTTTTTT.